The 28 T cell receptor beta chains presented below share a single source sample, sequenced in a study of T cells after yellow fever vaccination. TCRdb re-called the 5' RACE reads with MiXCR, one entry per CDR3 protein. The sample has a few hundred thousand distinct CDR3 sequences; roughly 4.3% are singletons. Sequenced material: PBMCs, taken 5 days after the yellow fever booster vaccination. These receptors all come from a man aged 18 to 29 who received the YFV17D yellow fever vaccine.

This clonotype was seen more than once but under ten times. This chain links TRBV20-1 with TRBJ2-3; 8 bases map to TRBD2. This CDR3 contains 16 residues. CDR1 is DFQATT and CDR2 is SNEGSKA in the germline V gene (reference sequence). J lost 2 bases, V lost 1 base, and 8 bases had no gene match. The CDR3 region is CSARVTRGGITDTQYF. CDR3 coding DNA: TGCAGTGCTAGAGTAACCCGCGGGGGGATCACAGATACGCAGTATTTT.

The V call is TRBV7-2, the J call TRBJ2-7; 7 nucleotides match TRBD1. This CDR3 is 14 amino acids long. Trimming removed 5 bases from V and 4 bases from J; junction bases left unmatched: 8. CDR1 and CDR2 (germline): SGHTA, FQGNSA. CDR3 loop: CASSLGQRFYEQYF. In DNA form, the CDR3 reads TGTGCCAGCAGCCTGGGACAGAGATTTTACGAGCAGTACTTC.

The V call is TRBV5-1, the J call TRBJ2-3, with D perhaps TRBD2 (5 bases). The V end lost 2 bases, the J end lost 6 bases, and 28 bases lay between the germline ends. The CDR3 runs to 19 residues. Germline lookup yields CDR1 SGHRS and CDR2 YFSETQ. In DNA, the CDR3 is TGCGCCAGCAGCTTTGGATGGTTGACGGGGAGAAAGGGAACGGATACGCAGTATTTT. It is translated as CASSFGWLTGRKGTDTQYF.

This clonotype was counted only a few times. The chain joins TRBV5-1 to TRBJ2-2; 9 bases map to TRBD2. In germline, CDR1 is SGHRS, CDR2 YFSETQ. Trimming at V came to 0 bases and at J to 1 base, leaving 7 bases not matched to a gene. The CDR3 covers 18 residues. The CDR3 sequence: CASSLAGSGGLNTGELFF. The CDR3 DNA reads as TGCGCCAGCAGCTTGGCCGGTAGCGGGGGACTGAACACCGGGGAGCTGTTTTTT. Full variable domain (missing parts from reference TRBV5-1 and TRBJ2-2): KAGVTQTPRYLIKTRGQQVTLSCSPISGHRSVSWYQQTPGQGLQFLFEYFSETQRNKGNFPGRFSGRQFSNSRSEMNVSTLELGDSALYLCASSLAGSGGLNTGELFFGEGSRLTVL.

The chain couples TRBV7-2 to TRBJ2-5; 12 nucleotides agree with TRBD1. Trimming cost V 5 bases and J 5 bases; bases outside gene matches: 6. Per the germline V gene, CDR1 is SGHTA and CDR2 is FQGNSA. The CDR3 spans 15 residues. DNA of the CDR3: TGTGCCAGCAGCGGGACAGGGGGCTTCGGGGAGACCCAGTACTTC. It codes for CASSGTGGFGETQYF.

The chain joins TRBV27 to TRBJ1-6, with a weak D call TRBD1 (5 bases). CDR3 length equals 16 residues. The V end was cut by 8 bases, the J end by 8 bases, with 22 bases between. Looked up from germline, CDR1 is MNHEY and CDR2 is SMNVEV (reference sequence). CDR3 bases: TGTGCCAGCGCTGCCGGAGGGGTCTCCCCCGATTCACCCCTCCACTTT. The encoded protein is CASAAGGVSPDSPLHF.

This clonotype has a handful of counts. The chain employs TRBV12-3 or TRBV12-4 and TRBJ2-3; TRBD2 agrees at 11 bases. Unmatched junction bases numbered 5, after V lost 6 bases and J lost 6 bases. The CDR3 spans 14 residues. The CDR3 bases are TGTGCCAGCAGAACTAGCGGGGGACCCGATACGCAGTATTTT. Protein sequence: CASRTSGGPDTQYF.

The CDR3 DNA reads as TGTGCCAGCTCACCGTATTCAGGAGTAAATAATTCACCCCTCCACTTT. This gives the protein CASSPYSGVNNSPLHF. The chain recombines TRBV18 with TRBJ1-6; D gene uncertain. V lost 3 bases to trimming and J lost 5 bases, with 14 bases between them. The CDR3 covers 16 residues. CDR1 is KGHSH and CDR2 is LQKENI in the germline V gene.

This chain links TRBV5-1 with TRBJ2-7; D is possibly TRBD1 or TRBD2 (5 bases each). The V gene's germline CDR1 is SGHRS and CDR2 YFSETQ. V was cut by 0 bases and J by 4 bases, with 14 bases left in between. This CDR3 is built from 15 residues. CDR3 in DNA: TGCGCCAGCAGCTTGGGACACCGGGACGTTTACGAGCAGTACTTC. Translation gives CASSLGHRDVYEQYF.

CDR3 sequence reads: CASSSQGVGDTQYF. CDR3 nucleotides: TGCGCCAGCAGTTCACAGGGAGTGGGAGATACGCAGTATTTT. The genes are TRBV5-1 and TRBJ2-3; tentatively, D is TRBD1 (6 bases). Trimming removed 5 bases at V and 5 bases at J, with 15 bases between. CDR1 and CDR2 from the germline V gene are SGHRS and YFSETQ. The CDR3 runs 14 residues.

The chain employs TRBV24-1 and TRBJ1-1; the D gene is possibly TRBD1 (6 bases). Trimming left V 4 bases short and J 2 bases short, with 16 bases between. CDR1 and CDR2 (germline): KGHDR, SFDVKD. The CDR3 covers 16 residues. The CDR3 protein is CATSDTGGGPNTEAFF. CDR3 bases: TGTGCCACCAGTGACACTGGGGGGGGGCCCAACACTGAAGCTTTCTTT.

This clonotype was seen more than once but under ten times. J is TRBJ1-3 and V is TRBV12-3 or TRBV12-4, with D maybe TRBD1 (5 bases). Trimming pared 6 bases from V and 0 bases from J, leaving 15 bases between. The CDR3 runs to 16 residues. The CDR3 spells CASSPGRASSGNTIYF. The CDR3 coding sequence is TGTGCCAGCAGCCCAGGGCGGGCCAGCTCTGGAAACACCATATATTTT.

The DNA for the CDR3 is TGCAGTGCTGGGACATCCTTGAAGGGCTACACCTTC. Translating gives CSAGTSLKGYTF. This chain links TRBV20-1 with TRBJ1-2; weak D call: TRBD1 (6 bases). Between the trimmed V and J ends, which lost 5 bases and 8 bases, there was a span of 15 bases. Germline CDR1 reads DFQATT; CDR2 reads SNEGSKA (reference sequence). The CDR3 extends over 12 amino acids.

This clonotype has just a few counts. This chain joins TRBV28 and TRBJ2-7, with 7 bases that match TRBD1. V lost 3 bases and J lost 7; bases outside the gene matches: 18. The CDR3 runs 17 residues. Germline V gives CDR1 MDHEN, CDR2 SYDVKM. CDR3 amino acids: CASSFFSALDRAGEQYV. The DNA of the CDR3 is TGTGCCAGCAGTTTCTTCTCCGCGTTAGACAGGGCCGGGGAGCAGTACGTC.

This clonotype came up a few times. This sequence joins TRBV20-1 and TRBJ1-2; TRBD1 aligns across 10 bases. The CDR3 extends over 14 amino acids. Germline V gene sequence: CDR1 DFQATT, CDR2 SNEGSKA (reference sequence). V was clipped by 0 bases and J by 4 bases; unmatched bases: 2. The CDR3, as DNA: TGCAGTGCTAGAGACTGGACAGGGGGCTATGGCTACACCTTC. Translated, it gives CSARDWTGGYGYTF.

In its sample, this clonotype was seen a few times. The chain employs TRBV5-1 and TRBJ2-1; no clear D. Germline-derived CDR1 and CDR2 are SGHRS and YFSETQ. Trimming removed 0 bases at V and 7 bases at J, with 8 bases between. The CDR3 runs 13 residues. CDR3 protein: CASSLVVGNEQFF. CDR3 coding DNA: TGCGCCAGCAGCTTGGTTGTGGGTAATGAGCAGTTCTTC.

This clonotype has a count of ten or more. The V call is TRBV2, the J call TRBJ2-5, with D perhaps matching TRBD2 (5 bases). The V gene lost 4 bases and the J gene lost 5 bases, with 8 bases spanning the gap. There are 12 residues in the CDR3. The germline CDR1 and CDR2 sequences are SNHLY and FYNNEI. Here the CDR3 DNA reads TGTGCCAGCAGTGTGACGGGGGAGACCCAGTACTTC. As protein: CASSVTGETQYF.

This clonotype was counted a few times. The J gene is TRBJ2-5, the V gene TRBV20-1; the match to TRBD2 covers 11 bases. V shed 3 bases, J shed 6 bases, and the junction held 6 bases outside the gene matches. CDR3 length: 14 residues. Germline V gives CDR1 DFQATT, CDR2 SNEGSKA (reference sequence). The CDR3 loop reads CSARIAGGPKTQYF. The CDR3 nucleotides read TGCAGTGCTAGGATAGCGGGGGGGCCTAAGACCCAGTACTTC.

This clonotype appeared a few times. The V call is TRBV4-1, the J call TRBJ2-3; D gene uncertain. The V end lost 0 bases, the J end lost 4 bases, and 11 bases lay between the germline ends. The germline gives CDR1 MGHRA, CDR2 YSYEKL. This CDR3 is 15 amino acids long. The CDR3 sequence: CASSQDYLEADTQYF. The DNA for the CDR3 is TGCGCCAGCAGCCAAGATTACTTAGAGGCAGATACGCAGTATTTT.

With regard to this clonotype: The junction departs from germline at one end; a sequencing error may be responsible. The chain is built from TRBV6-5 and TRBJ1-5; the D gene is possibly TRBD1 (5 bases). Germline CDR1 reads MNHEY; CDR2 reads SVGAGI. The CDR3 length is 13 residues. In nucleotides, the CDR3 is TGTGCCAGCAGTTACGACAGCAGTCAGCCCCAGCATTTT. The encoded protein is CASSYDSSQPQHF.

This clonotype occurred many times. The junction and the germline gene differ at one end; a read error may be behind it. This rearrangement joins TRBV7-9 to TRBJ2-5; D might be TRBD1 or TRBD2, each matching 5 bases. This CDR3 contains 13 residues. Per germline, CDR1 SEHNR and CDR2 FQNEAQ (reference sequence). CDR3 sequence reads: CASSLAFRDVVCF. CDR3 nucleotides: TGTGCCAGCAGCTTAGCCTTCCGGGACGTAGTATGCTTC.

The chain has TRBV4-2 and TRBJ1-2; 12 bases match TRBD1. Unmatched junction bases numbered 6, after V lost 5 bases and J lost 2 bases. The CDR3 has 16 amino acids. Germline loops: CDR1 LGHNA, CDR2 YNFKEQ. The CDR3 is CASSGTGGWTNYGYTF. CDR3 bases: TGTGCCAGCAGCGGGACAGGGGGCTGGACAAACTATGGCTACACCTTC.

This clonotype was detected ten times or more. The V call is TRBV6-4, the J call TRBJ2-1; 8 bases agree with TRBD2. The germline V gene has CDR1 MRHNA and CDR2 SNTAGT. Trimming removed 3 bases from V and 3 bases from J; junction bases left unmatched: 4. This CDR3 has 15 amino acids. CDR3 in DNA: TGTGCCAGCAGTGAAAACGGGGGGGTCTACAATGAGCAGTTCTTC. It yields the protein CASSENGGVYNEQFF.

This clonotype was observed many times. The V and J genes are TRBV7-9 and TRBJ2-3, with TRBD1 as a possible D gene (5 bases). Trimming removed 3 bases at V and 2 bases at J, with 12 bases between. Germline CDR1 SEHNR, CDR2 FQNEAQ (reference sequence). The CDR3 consists of 15 residues. CDR3 sequence reads: CASSLGQGFTDTQYF. The DNA of the CDR3 is TGTGCCAGCAGCTTGGGGCAGGGTTTCACAGATACGCAGTATTTT. The full variable domain, completed using reference TRBV7-9 and TRBJ2-3, is DTGVSQNPRHKITKRGQNVTFRCDPISEHNRLYWYRQTLGQGPEFLTYFQNEAQLEKSRLLSDRFSAERPKGSFSTLEIQRTEQGDSAMYLCASSLGQGFTDTQYFGPGTRLTVL.

The chain carries TRBV20-1 and TRBJ2-5; 9 bases agree with TRBD2. This CDR3 is 11 amino acids long. Looked up from germline, CDR1 is DFQATT and CDR2 is SNEGSKA (reference sequence). The CDR3 DNA is TGCAGCCACGCGGGGGGGGAGACCCAGTACTTC. Translating it yields CSHAGGETQYF.

On this clonotype itself: One end of the junction fails to match germline, which may point to a read error. This chain joins TRBV12-3 or TRBV12-4 and TRBJ2-2; 8 positions match TRBD2. The CDR3 runs to 13 residues. The CDR3 reads CASNGGGTGDLFF. For the CDR3, the DNA is TGTGCCAGCAACGGGGGGGGGACCGGGGACCTGTTTTTT.

Ten or more counts support this clonotype. The chain recombines TRBV7-2 with TRBJ2-6; D gene uncertain. V lost 7 bases and J 0 bases, leaving 13 bases between the germline ends. The CDR3 covers 16 residues. Germline-derived CDR1 and CDR2 are SGHTA and FQGNSA. The CDR3 reads CASTPQSASGANVLTF. The CDR3 nucleotides read TGTGCCAGCACCCCGCAGTCGGCCTCTGGGGCCAACGTCCTGACTTTC. Complete variable domain (other parts from reference TRBV7-2 and TRBJ2-6): GAGVSQSPSNKVTEKGKDVELRCDPISGHTALYWYRQSLGQGLEFLIYFQGNSAPDKSGLPSDRFSAERTGGSVSTLTIQRTQQEDSAVYLCASTPQSASGANVLTFGAGSRLTVL.

The CDR3 loop is CSASVTWRGQETQYF. The CDR3, as DNA: TGCAGTGCTAGTGTTACCTGGAGGGGGCAGGAGACCCAGTACTTC. This chain connects TRBV20-1 to TRBJ2-5; weak D call: TRBD1 (7 bases). V was trimmed by 3 bases and J by 5 bases, leaving 19 bases between them. The germline V gene encodes CDR1 DFQATT and CDR2 SNEGSKA (reference sequence). The CDR3 runs to 15 residues.